The clone carrying this T cell receptor beta chain is deemed medium-sized. Its target is unknown. The entry originates in a study of Tregs in tolerant kidney transplant recipients. Study information: Two populations were sorted: CD4+CD8-CD25+CD127- and CD4+CD8-4-1BB+CD40L-. Antibodies separated recipient from donor cells. Whole-study results and caveats: Biological reproducibility was not directly addressed in this study.

This table comes from immunoSEQ multiplex PCR, and its TCRdb copy is limited to in-frame clones, with some not included. In the table there are roughly 2,700 clones, roughly 40% of which are singletons. The sequence was collected from a human donor in good health. The sequencing input was Tregs from blood grown in culture.

As DNA, the CDR3 is TGTGCCAGCTCACAGGACGGGATAAATCAGCCCCAGCATTTT. Translated: CASSQDGINQPQHF. The rearrangement joins TRBV18 to TRBJ1-5, with D hard to call. V was clipped by 4 bases and J by 4 bases, with 11 bases between them. The CDR3 totals 14 residues. Germline CDR1 KGHSH, CDR2 LQKENI.